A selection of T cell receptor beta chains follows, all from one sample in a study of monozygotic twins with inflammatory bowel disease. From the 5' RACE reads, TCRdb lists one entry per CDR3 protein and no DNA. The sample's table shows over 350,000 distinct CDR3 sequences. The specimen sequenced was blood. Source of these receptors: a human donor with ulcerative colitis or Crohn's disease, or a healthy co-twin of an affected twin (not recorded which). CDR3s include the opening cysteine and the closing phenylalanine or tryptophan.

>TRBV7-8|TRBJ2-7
CASSLEDYYYEQYF
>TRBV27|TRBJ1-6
CASSLRFDRKSSYNSPLHF
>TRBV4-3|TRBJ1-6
CASSLLSNSPLHF
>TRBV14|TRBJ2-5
CASSQGLIAGGRETQYF
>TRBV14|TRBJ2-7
CASSPGRPERYEQYF
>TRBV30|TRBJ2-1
CAWSKTSGGFYNEQFF
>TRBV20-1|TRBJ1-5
CSAKPDAGSNQPQHF
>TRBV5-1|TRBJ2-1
CASRDPSDRDEQFF
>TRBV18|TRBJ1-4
CASSPLSSASTNEKLFF
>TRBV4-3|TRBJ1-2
CASSQAWDRAITF
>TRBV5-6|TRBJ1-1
CASSPGAYLNTEAFF
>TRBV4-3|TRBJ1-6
CASSQAGQGNSPLHF
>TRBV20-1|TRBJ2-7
CSVITITYEQYF
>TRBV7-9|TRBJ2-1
CASSLPSPAEQFF
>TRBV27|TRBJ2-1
CASSFQTGGINEQFF
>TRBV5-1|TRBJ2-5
CASSLGKTGIIQETQYF
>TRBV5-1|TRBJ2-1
CASSSWTGLPDNEQFF
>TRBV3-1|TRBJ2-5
CASSFRGEETQYF
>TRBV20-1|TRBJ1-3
CSARYVSSGNTIYF
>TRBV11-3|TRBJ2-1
CASSHGGNSYNEQFF
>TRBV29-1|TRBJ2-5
CSVAGAEETQYF
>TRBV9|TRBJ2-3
CASSPLGGAIDTQYF
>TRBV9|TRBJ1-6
CASSVAQNSPLHF
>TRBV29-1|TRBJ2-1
CSGDQGGAREQFF
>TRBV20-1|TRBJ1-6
CSARDPGPYNSPLHF
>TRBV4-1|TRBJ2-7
CASSPGTDEQYF
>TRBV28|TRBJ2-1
CASTDTGRTYNEQFF
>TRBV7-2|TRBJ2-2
CASSFNGGARNTGELFF
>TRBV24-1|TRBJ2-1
CATSELDNEQFF
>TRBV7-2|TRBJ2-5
CASSWGRAETQYF
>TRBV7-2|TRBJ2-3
CASSLSSGGASDTQYF
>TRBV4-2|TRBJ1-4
CASSRLGASNEKLFF
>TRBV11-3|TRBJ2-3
CASSSGTGGLTDTQYF
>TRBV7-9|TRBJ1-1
CASSLSGTSEAFF
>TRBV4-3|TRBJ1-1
CASSQKAQGYTEAFF
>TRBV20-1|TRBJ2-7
CSARGLSYEQYF
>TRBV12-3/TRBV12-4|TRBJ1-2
CASSLASGNYGYTF
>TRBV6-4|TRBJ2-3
CASSDSGTPRDTQYF
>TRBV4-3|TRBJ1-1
CASSQPPGEAFF
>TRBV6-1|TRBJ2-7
CASSMIPPGAHEQYF
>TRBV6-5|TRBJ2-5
CASSYSLTGNQETQYF
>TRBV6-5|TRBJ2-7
CASSYSDRGLIYYEQYF
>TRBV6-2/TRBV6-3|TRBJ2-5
CASSSLAGGKKTQYF
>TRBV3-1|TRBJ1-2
CASSQEGTPANGYTF
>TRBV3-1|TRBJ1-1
CASSQVLGRESGAFF
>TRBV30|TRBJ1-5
CAWSQGDYTQPQHF
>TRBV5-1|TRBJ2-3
CASSSTGTLSTDTQYF
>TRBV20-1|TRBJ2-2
CSARDRGRTGELFF
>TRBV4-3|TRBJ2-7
CASSQEAPGLAVYEQYF
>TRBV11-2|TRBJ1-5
CASSLDIYNQPQHF
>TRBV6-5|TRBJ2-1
CASSYRGEQFF
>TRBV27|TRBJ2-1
CASSFAPPAGGLDEQFF
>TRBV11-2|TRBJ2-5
CASSLVFGNGGTYQETQYF
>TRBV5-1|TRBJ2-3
CASSLAGTGGDTQYF